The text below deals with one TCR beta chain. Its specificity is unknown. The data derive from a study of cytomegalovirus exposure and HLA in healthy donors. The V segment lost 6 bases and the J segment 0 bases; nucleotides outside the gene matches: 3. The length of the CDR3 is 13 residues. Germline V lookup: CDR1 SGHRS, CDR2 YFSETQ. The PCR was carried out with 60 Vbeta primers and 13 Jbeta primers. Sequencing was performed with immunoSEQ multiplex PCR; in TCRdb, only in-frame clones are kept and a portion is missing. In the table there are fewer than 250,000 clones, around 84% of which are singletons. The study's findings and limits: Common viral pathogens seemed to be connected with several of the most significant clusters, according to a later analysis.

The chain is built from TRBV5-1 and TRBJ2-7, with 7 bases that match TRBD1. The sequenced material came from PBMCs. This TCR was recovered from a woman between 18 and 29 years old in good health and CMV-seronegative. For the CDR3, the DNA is TGCGCCAGCACTGGGGACAGCTCCTACGAGCAGTACTTC. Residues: CASTGDSSYEQYF.